The present entry profiles one TCR beta chain with its context. Its cognate antigen is unknown. TCRdb redid the calling of the 5' RACE reads with MiXCR, one entry per CDR3 protein. Here the sample spans more than 65,000 distinct CDR3 sequences, 13% being singletons. These data belong to a study of early T cells in non-severe SARS-CoV-2 infection. In the study overall: Unsorted whole blood bulk RNA was sequenced, with unpaired chains. The study, taken as a whole, reports: Reliance on VDJdb matching favored anti-spike CD8 responses; private and CD4 specificities were missed.

Germline V gene sequence: CDR1 DFQATT, CDR2 SNEGSKA (reference sequence). The germline V and J ends were trimmed by 6 bases and 7 bases, with 12 bases remaining between them. CDR3 length equals 11 residues. This receptor was obtained from an adult who was a healthcare worker with PCR-confirmed SARS-CoV-2 infection or an uninfected control (not recorded which). The chain uses TRBV20-1 and TRBJ1-1, with D maybe TRBD1 (5 bases). The sample comprised whole blood. This CDR3 is CSAILTGEAFF. In DNA, the CDR3 is TGCAGTGCGATCCTTACAGGTGAAGCTTTCTTT.